The 24 T cell receptor beta chains in this list originate from one sample, sequenced in a study of shared clonotypes between healthy human individuals. Libraries were prepared by immunoSEQ multiplex PCR; TCRdb keeps only in-frame clonotypes and omits some of them. The table lists fewer than 650,000 clones, roughly 72% of them singletons, with 9.5% to 15% in the top ten. The sequenced material came from PBMCs. The receptors derive from a woman aged 35 to 49 in good health. Some clones in this sample may be carry-over from other donors' samples.

V and J are TRBV19 and TRBJ2-6; D is possibly TRBD1 or TRBD2 (6 bases each). Trimming left V 4 bases short and J 1 base short, with 11 bases between. The CDR3 is 16 residues long. CDR1 LNHDA and CDR2 SQIVND come from the germline V gene (reference sequence). The CDR3 loop is CASSNRGLSGANVLTF. CDR3 bases: TGTGCCAGTAGTAACCGGGGGCTTTCTGGGGCCAACGTCCTGACTTTC.

This chain uses TRBV9 with TRBJ1-2; D uncertain. V was cut by 6 bases and J by 2 bases, with 14 bases left in between. The CDR3 has 14 residues. CDR1 SGDLS and CDR2 YYNGEE come from the germline V gene. In DNA form, the CDR3 reads TGTGCCAGCACCTCGGGCTCGGGGAACTATGGCTACACCTTC. Encoded protein: CASTSGSGNYGYTF.

The chain combines TRBV19 with TRBJ2-5; 9 nucleotides match TRBD1. The CDR3 covers 16 residues. Germline CDR1 LNHDA, CDR2 SQIVND (reference sequence). Germline trimming cut 1 base from V and 1 base from J; bases unmatched to any gene: 4. CDR3 in DNA: TGTGCCAGTAGTATAGGGCCGGACAGGGGCCAAGAGACCCAGTACTTC. Translating it yields CASSIGPDRGQETQYF.

CDR3 amino acids: CASSPPETSAAQFF. The CDR3 DNA is TGTGCCAGTAGCCCTCCAGAGACTAGCGCCGCGCAGTTCTTC. The chain joins TRBV19 to TRBJ2-1; 8 positions agree with TRBD2. V was pared by 6 bases and J by 12 bases, with 13 bases of the junction left unmatched. The CDR3 totals 14 residues. In germline, CDR1 is LNHDA, CDR2 SQIVND (reference sequence).

This sequence joins TRBV4-1 and TRBJ2-7, with TRBD1 matching over 7 bases. Germline trimming cut 0 bases from V and 5 bases from J; bases unmatched to any gene: 7. The CDR3 extends over 15 amino acids. Germline CDR1 and CDR2: MGHRA and YSYEKL. The CDR3 loop is CASSQEGTVSDEQYF. CDR3 nucleotide sequence: TGCGCCAGCAGCCAAGAGGGGACAGTTTCCGACGAGCAGTACTTC.

This clone was detected once. A read error is possible here, since a much larger clone lies one base away. The rearrangement uses TRBV6-5 and TRBJ2-1; D is possibly TRBD1 or TRBD2 (5 bases each). The length of the CDR3 is 12 residues. V dropped 7 bases and J dropped 12 bases, with 16 bases sitting between them. Germline lookup yields CDR1 MNHEY and CDR2 SVGAGI. CDR3 in amino acids: CASTDSYGGQFF. The CDR3 DNA reads as TGTGCCAGCACCGACTCGTATGGGGGGCAGTTCTTC.

The gene calls are TRBV6-4 and TRBJ2-3; the D gene is possibly TRBD2 (6 bases). The ends were cut back, 3 bases at V and 0 bases at J, with 10 bases in the middle. In germline, CDR1 is MRHNA, CDR2 SNTAGT. The CDR3 length is 15 residues. CDR3 sequence reads: CASSEGGSSTDTQYF. The DNA for the CDR3 is TGTGCCAGCAGTGAGGGAGGTTCCAGCACAGATACGCAGTATTTT.

This sequence joins TRBV27 and TRBJ2-5; D might be TRBD2 (6 bases). This CDR3 is built from 16 residues. Trimming took 5 bases from V and 1 from J, leaving 17 bases between them. Looked up from germline, CDR1 is MNHEY and CDR2 is SMNVEV (reference sequence). In DNA, the CDR3 is TGTGCCAGCAGTCCCCGCCCGGCTAGCGTCCAAGAGACCCAGTACTTC. Its protein is CASSPRPASVQETQYF.

This clone was observed a handful of times. Other DNA sequences in this specimen translate into the identical CDR3. The chain couples TRBV7-2 to TRBJ2-2, with D perhaps given as TRBD1 or TRBD2 (5 bases each). Between the trimmed V and J ends, which lost 5 bases and 2 bases, there was a span of 12 bases. Germline CDR1 SGHTA, CDR2 FQGNSA. CDR3 length equals 15 residues. Here the CDR3 reads CASSPPGPNTGELFF. The CDR3, as DNA: TGTGCCAGCAGCCCACCGGGACCCAACACCGGGGAGCTGTTTTTT.

This clone was recorded only once. The chain links TRBV7-2 to TRBJ2-1; 13 bases are a match to TRBD2. The CDR3 is made up of 16 amino acids. V lost 1 base, J lost 13 bases, and 10 bases stayed unmatched. Germline V gene data show CDR1 as SGHTA and CDR2 as FQGNSA. As DNA, the CDR3 is TGTGCCAGCAGCTTAGTTGGGACTAGCGGGGCTTCGCTTCAGTTCTTC. Translation: CASSLVGTSGASLQFF.

This clone was seen more than once but under ten times. The gene calls are TRBV5-1 and TRBJ2-1; 8 bases map to TRBD1. The V and J ends lost 4 bases and 12 bases, in that order; junction bases with no gene match: 15. The length of the CDR3 is 15 residues. The germline V gene encodes CDR1 SGHRS and CDR2 YFSETQ. DNA of the CDR3: TGCGCCAGCAGCCTAACCCAACCGGGACAGGTTGGGCAGTTCTTC. Translation: CASSLTQPGQVGQFF.

This chain connects TRBV4-2 to TRBJ1-4, with TRBD1 identical over 9 bases. The germline V gene has CDR1 LGHNA and CDR2 YNFKEQ. The CDR3 length is 15 residues. V lost 4 bases, J lost 6 bases, and 6 bases stayed unmatched. CDR3 sequence: CASSRDGTGHEKLFF. The DNA of the CDR3 is TGTGCCAGCAGCCGAGACGGGACAGGGCATGAAAAACTGTTTTTT.

CDR3 protein: CASRRQANTGELFF. CDR3 bases: TGTGCCAGTAGAAGACAGGCGAACACCGGGGAGCTGTTTTTT. The V gene is TRBV19, the J gene TRBJ2-2; D is perhaps TRBD1 (6 bases). The CDR3 spans 14 residues. V lost 6 bases, J lost 0 bases, and 8 bases lay in between. Looked up from germline, CDR1 is LNHDA and CDR2 is SQIVND (reference sequence).

The chain uses TRBV9 and TRBJ2-7, with D perhaps assigned TRBD1 or TRBD2 (6 bases each). Trimming pared 4 bases from V and 0 bases from J, leaving 14 bases between. The CDR3 is 15 amino acids. From germline, CDR1 is SGDLS and CDR2 YYNGEE. CDR3 loop: CASSFRGDISYEQYF. CDR3 nucleotides: TGTGCCAGCAGCTTTCGCGGGGACATCTCCTACGAGCAGTACTTC.

A remark on this clone: One base away lies a much larger clone, so this may be a sequencing read error. In this CDR3 the conserved last residue, phenylalanine or tryptophan, is missing, so a read error is likely. This chain connects TRBV9 to TRBJ1-1, with 7 nucleotides matching TRBD1. V dropped 4 bases and J dropped 0; count of bases not matched to a gene: 6. CDR3 length equals 15 residues. Germline loops: CDR1 SGDLS, CDR2 YYNGEE. CDR3 sequence (DNA): TGTGCCAGCAGCCCAAGGGACAGCCTGAACACTGAAGCTTTCTCT. Amino acid sequence: CASSPRDSLNTEAFS.

In this sample, this clone turned up a few times. The chain has TRBV4-3 and TRBJ2-3; possibly TRBD2 for D (6 bases). The germline V and J ends were trimmed by 0 bases and 5 bases, with 24 bases remaining between them. Germline V CDR1 and CDR2: LGHNA, YSLEER. There are 19 residues in the CDR3. The CDR3 nucleotides are TGCGCCAGCAGCCAAGATGCGAATCCCGGAGGGGCTAGCTTAGATACGCAGTATTTT. This gives the protein CASSQDANPGGASLDTQYF.

This clone has only one observation. The chain carries TRBV14 and TRBJ2-7, with D perhaps TRBD1 (5 bases). The CDR3 sequence is 14 residues long. In germline, CDR1 is SGHDN, CDR2 FVKESK. Trimming cost V 4 bases and J 3 bases, with 13 bases left between them. CDR3 sequence: CASSRAQGYYEQYF. The CDR3 DNA follows: TGTGCCAGCAGCCGCGCGCAGGGATACTACGAGCAGTACTTC. The full variable domain, its missing parts supplied by reference TRBV14 and TRBJ2-7, is EAGVTQFPSHSVIEKGQTVTLRCDPISGHDNLYWYRRVMGKEIKFLLHFVKESKQDESGMPNNRFLAERTGGTYSTLKVQPAELEDSGVYFCASSRAQGYYEQYFGPGTRLTVT.

V usage is TRBV6-1 and J usage is TRBJ2-7, with 8 bases fitting TRBD1. This CDR3 contains 14 residues. CDR1 and CDR2 (germline): MNHNS, SASEGT. With 1 base clipped from V and 4 bases from J, the junction kept 3 bases outside the gene matches. In DNA form, the CDR3 reads TGTGCCAGCAGTGAAGGACAGGGGTTATACGAGCAGTACTTC. Translating it yields CASSEGQGLYEQYF.

In its sample, this clone was seen many times. This specimen includes other DNA sequences encoding the same CDR3. This chain uses TRBV28 with TRBJ1-5; 8 bases map to TRBD1. The CDR3 has 14 amino acids. J lost 6 bases, V lost 7 bases, and 8 bases had no gene match. Looked up from germline, CDR1 is MDHEN and CDR2 is SYDVKM. The CDR3 DNA follows: TGTGCCAGCACCCTCGACAGGGGACGTCAGCCCCAGCATTTT. Its protein product is CASTLDRGRQPQHF.

J is TRBJ2-1 and V is TRBV11-1; 9 bases map to TRBD1. The germline V gene encodes CDR1 SGHAT and CDR2 FQDESV (reference sequence). The length of the CDR3 is 14 residues. J lost 5 bases, V lost 5 bases, and 4 bases had no gene match. The CDR3 sequence is CASSRRTGDNEQFF. The CDR3 DNA follows: TGTGCCAGCAGCCGCCGGACAGGGGACAATGAGCAGTTCTTC. The variable domain in full, completed from reference TRBV11-1 and TRBJ2-1, reads EAEVAQSPRYKITEKSQAVAFWCDPISGHATLYWYRQILGQGPELLVQFQDESVVDDSQLPKDRFSAERLKGVDSTLKIQPAELGDSAMYLCASSRRTGDNEQFFGPGTRLTVL.

This chain uses TRBV28 with TRBJ1-1; D call uncertain. The V gene lost 7 bases and the J gene lost 5 bases, with 17 bases spanning the gap. The CDR3 is 14 amino acids. CDR1 is MDHEN, CDR2 SYDVKM, per germline. The CDR3 region is CASILQAGGTEAFF. CDR3 bases: TGTGCCAGCATACTCCAGGCGGGTGGTACTGAAGCTTTCTTT.

This chain joins TRBV9 and TRBJ2-2, with D perhaps matching TRBD2 (5 bases). The CDR3 loop spans 14 amino acids. Germline V CDR1 and CDR2: SGDLS, YYNGEE. V was clipped by 0 bases and J by 5 bases, with 8 bases between them. CDR3 DNA sequence: TGTGCCAGCAGCGTAGGCTGGAGGACCGGGGAGCTGTTTTTT. Its translation: CASSVGWRTGELFF.

This chain links TRBV30 with TRBJ2-7; D perhaps matches TRBD2 (5 bases). The CDR3 is 12 residues long. The germline V gene has CDR1 GTSNPN and CDR2 SVGIG (reference sequence). V was trimmed by 1 base and J by 6 bases, leaving 10 bases between them. For the CDR3, the DNA is TGTGCCTGGAGTGGGTCCCGGGGCGAGCAGTACTTC. This encodes CAWSGSRGEQYF.

The J gene is TRBJ2-3, the V gene TRBV20-1, with 7 nucleotides matching TRBD2. Per the germline V gene, CDR1 is DFQATT and CDR2 is SNEGSKA (reference sequence). The CDR3 sequence is 10 residues long. The DNA of the CDR3 is TGCAGCGGGAGGCGCGATACGCAGTATTTT. Its translation is CSGRRDTQYF.